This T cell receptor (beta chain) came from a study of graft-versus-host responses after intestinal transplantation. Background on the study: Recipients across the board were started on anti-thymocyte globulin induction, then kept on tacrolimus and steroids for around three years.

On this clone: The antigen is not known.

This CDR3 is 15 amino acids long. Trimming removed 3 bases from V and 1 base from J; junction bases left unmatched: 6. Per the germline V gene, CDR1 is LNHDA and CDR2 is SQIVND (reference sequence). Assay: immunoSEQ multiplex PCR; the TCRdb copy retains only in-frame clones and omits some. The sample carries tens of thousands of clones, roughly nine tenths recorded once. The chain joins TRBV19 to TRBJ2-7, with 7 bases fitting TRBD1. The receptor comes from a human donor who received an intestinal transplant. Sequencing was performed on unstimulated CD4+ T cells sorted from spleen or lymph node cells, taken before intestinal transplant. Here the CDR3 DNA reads TGTGCCAGTAGTATGAGATTGGGACAGTCCTACGAGCAGTACTTC. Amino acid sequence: CASSMRLGQSYEQYF.